This TCR beta chain is drawn from a study of cytomegalovirus exposure and HLA in healthy donors. Details on this clone: Its target is unknown.

The study, taken as a whole, reports: Among the most significant clusters, several appeared linked to common viral pathogens in a later analysis. In all likelihood, a cluster of highly shared sequence variants was a sequencing artifact.

The PCR contained 60 Vbeta and 13 Jbeta primers. The assay was immunoSEQ multiplex PCR, and TCRdb's table has in-frame clones only and misses some. The data contain 150,000 to 200,000 clones, almost 85% of them singletons. Looked up from germline, CDR1 is SGDLS and CDR2 is YYNGEE. The CDR3 has 15 amino acids. Germline trimming cut 4 bases from V and 9 bases from J; bases unmatched to any gene: 5. The source is a girl aged 10 to 17 in good health and CMV-seropositive. The specimen was PBMCs. The V and J genes are TRBV9 and TRBJ2-1; 15 bases line up with TRBD2. The chain's CDR3 is CASSPGLAGGIEQFF. CDR3 nucleotides: TGTGCCAGCAGCCCGGGACTAGCGGGGGGAATTGAGCAGTTCTTC.